This T cell receptor beta chain emerged from a study of control samples from healthy donors and cancer patients. The data were produced by immunoSEQ multiplex PCR, yet TCRdb's version contains in-frame clones alone and is incomplete. The sample carries about 71,000 clones, under 90% recorded once. Germline loops: CDR1 LGHDT, CDR2 YNNKEL (reference sequence). V was shortened by 2 bases and J by 4 bases, with 14 bases between the two germline ends. This CDR3 spans 15 amino acids. This clone showed up just once. The chain recombines TRBV3-1 (or the pseudogene TRBV3-2) with TRBJ1-2; D is unresolved. This sequence was found in a man in his 60s with lung cancer. The sequenced sample was PBMCs. DNA for the CDR3: TGTGCCAGCAGCCAACGGCAGGATGGAATCTATGGCTACACCTTC. Amino acids: CASSQRQDGIYGYTF.